What follows describes a single TCR beta chain. What it binds is not known. The source of the sample is a study of blood T cells in healthy people across ages. The use of a sample-barcoded 5' primer and a J-beta primer mix characterized a second PCR of about 6 to 11 cycles. Each TCR beta cDNA got a 12-nucleotide random molecular identifier. MiXCR was run by TCRdb on the 5' RACE reads, yielding one entry per CDR3 protein. This sample carries 1,300,000 or so distinct CDR3 sequences, 59% of them seen once, and the ten largest clones take over 5%. Regarding the study as a whole: Per million T cells, the diversity of TCR beta decreased roughly linearly as age advanced. Correlation between TCR beta diversity and naive T cell percentage was strong. The authors considered diversity estimates from one million T cells to be underestimates.

The CDR3 runs 15 residues. Per the germline V gene, CDR1 is SGHDT and CDR2 is YYEEEE. V shed 0 bases, J shed 6 bases, and the junction held 4 bases outside the gene matches. The gene calls are TRBV5-6 and TRBJ1-4; 8 positions agree with TRBD1. Sequenced material: blood. This sequence was found in a man younger than 35 in good health. CDR3 protein: CASSLDRGSYEKLFF. In DNA, the CDR3 is TGTGCCAGCAGCTTGGACAGGGGGTCTTATGAAAAACTGTTTTTT.